What follows describes a single T cell receptor (beta chain). Antigen specificity is unknown. Profiling relied on immunoSEQ multiplex PCR, and the TCRdb table lists in-frame clones only, not all of them. Of about 150,000 clones listed, 80% to 90% are singletons. In germline, CDR1 is MNHEY, CDR2 SVGAGI. Trimming pared 2 bases from V and 2 bases from J, leaving 7 bases between. This CDR3 comprises 15 residues. This record belongs to a study of cytomegalovirus exposure and HLA in healthy donors. Study-wide findings and caveats: Cytomegalovirus association was assigned to about 150 TCR beta chains. Subsequent analysis found a tendency for first-cohort TCR clusters to co-occur within the 120 validation repertoires. For most TCR sequences rarity was the rule, although some public TCRs occurred in many donors.

The donors were part of the validation cohort, which consisted of more than 90 subjects and was separate from the first cohort of hundreds of subjects. The receptor was derived from a man aged 18 to 29 in good health and CMV-seropositive. The J gene is TRBJ2-6, the V gene TRBV6-5; D remains unclear. The sample comprised PBMCs. CDR3 region: CASSYGRTGANVLTF. CDR3 in DNA: TGTGCCAGCAGTTACGGGCGAACTGGGGCCAACGTCCTGACTTTC.